This T cell receptor (beta chain) was identified in a study of blood T cell repertoires in COVID-19. Study context: Some COVID-19 samples were acute and others convalescent; all came from the United States, Italy and Spain. PBMCs, B-cell-depleted T cells, or T cells provided the cDNA or gDNA that made up the material.

A single count supports this clone. Authors' processing steps: Reference gene primer amplification yielded estimated nucleated cell counts. The method was immunoSEQ multiplex PCR; TCRdb's version includes in-frame clones alone and lacks a portion of them. The V and J calls and clone size were taken over from that table, and D and trimming were inferred from the DNA. Of tens of thousands of clones listed, roughly 90% are singletons. The sequenced sample was peripheral blood. The clonotype originates from a woman at least 80 years old with acute or convalescent COVID-19.

The CDR3 DNA reads as TGTGCCAGCAGTATACAGTCGGGCGGGAGGTTAAATTCACCCCTCCACTTT. Amino acid sequence: CASSIQSGGRLNSPLHF. The chain recombines TRBV5-6 with TRBJ1-6, with D unresolved. The CDR3 runs to 17 residues. V lost 5 bases and J 7 bases, leaving 22 bases between the germline ends. Looked up from germline, CDR1 is SGHDT and CDR2 is YYEEEE.